This TCR beta chain emerged from a study of T cell responses to AZD1222 COVID-19 vaccine. A remark on this clone: What it binds is unknown.

Overall study findings and caveats: Distributed over spike, vaccine-associated CD4 TCRs predominated at 160-218 and 743-854. Only six AZD1222 recipients tested seropositive at baseline.

The table came from immunoSEQ multiplex PCR; TCRdb's copy has only in-frame clones and leaves some out. The sample contains 100,000 to 120,000 clones, roughly 90% of which appear only once. After removal of 1 base from V and 7 bases from J, the junction contained 6 bases not matched to a gene. The germline V gene encodes CDR1 SGHDN and CDR2 FVKESK. This CDR3 contains 14 residues. Investigators merged groups given second doses at roughly 4 or roughly 12 weeks. The specimen comprised peripheral blood, sampled 28 days after the second AZD1222 dose. The clonotype comes from an adult who received the AZD1222 COVID-19 vaccine. The genes are TRBV14 and TRBJ2-7; TRBD1 aligns across 8 bases. CDR3 in DNA: TGTGCCAGCAGCCAAGGGCAGGGGGCGGGAGAGCAGTACTTC. Translated, it gives CASSQGQGAGEQYF.